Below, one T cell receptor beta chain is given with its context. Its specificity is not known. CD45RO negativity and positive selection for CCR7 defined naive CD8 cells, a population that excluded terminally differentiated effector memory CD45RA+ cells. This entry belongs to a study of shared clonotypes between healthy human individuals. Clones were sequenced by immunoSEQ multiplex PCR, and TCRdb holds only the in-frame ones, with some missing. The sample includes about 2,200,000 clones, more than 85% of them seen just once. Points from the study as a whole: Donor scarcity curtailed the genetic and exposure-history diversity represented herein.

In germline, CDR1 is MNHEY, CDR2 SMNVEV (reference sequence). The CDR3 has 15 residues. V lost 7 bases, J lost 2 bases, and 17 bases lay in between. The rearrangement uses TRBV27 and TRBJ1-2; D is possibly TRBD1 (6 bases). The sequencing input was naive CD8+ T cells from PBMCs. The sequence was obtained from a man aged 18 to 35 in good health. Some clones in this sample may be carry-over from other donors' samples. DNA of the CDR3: TGTGCCAGCAAGCTGGGCGCAGGGGCCAACTATGGCTACACCTTC. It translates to CASKLGAGANYGYTF.